Listed below are T cell receptor beta chains from one sample, sequenced in a study of blood T cell repertoires in COVID-19. Clones were read by immunoSEQ multiplex PCR, and TCRdb kept only the in-frame ones, dropping some. The repertoire consists of fewer than 350,000 clones, with roughly nine tenths occurring once and the leading ten covering roughly 12%. Material: peripheral blood. The receptor source for this set is a woman aged 25 to 39 with COVID-19, enrolled during active disease. Both conserved end residues are part of each CDR3. A D gene is named only where the DNA matches it firmly. A row's size may be missing; if present it is once, few, many or a size class.

>NA|TRBD2|TRBV4-2|TRBJ2-3
CASSHGLAGALGDTQYF
TGTGCCAGCAGCCACGGACTAGCGGGGGCCTTGGGGGATACGCAGTATTTT
>NA|TRBD1|TRBV11-2|TRBJ2-7
CASSLGQGWYEQYF
TGTGCCAGCAGCTTAGGACAGGGGTGGTACGAGCAGTACTTC
>NA|NA|TRBV28|TRBJ1-1
CASSGGQNTEAFF
TGTGCCAGCAGTGGTGGACAGAACACTGAAGCTTTCTTT
>few|NA|TRBV7-2|TRBJ1-5
CASSRGGGHQPQHF
TGTGCCAGCAGCCGGGGTGGGGGCCATCAGCCCCAGCATTTT
>NA|NA|TRBV11-2|TRBJ2-4
CASGEGDIQYF
TGTGCCAGCGGAGAGGGCGACATTCAGTACTTC
>NA|TRBD1|TRBV27|TRBJ2-7
CASSLSGTGVYEQYF
TGTGCCAGCAGTTTATCCGGGACAGGGGTGTACGAGCAGTACTTC
>NA|NA|TRBV12-2|TRBJ2-2
CASRLGGGNTGELFF
TGTGCAAGTCGCTTAGGCGGGGGGAACACCGGGGAGCTGTTTTTT
>NA|NA|TRBV20-1|TRBJ1-6
CSASVGRLNSPLHF
TGCAGTGCTAGTGTTGGCAGACTAAATTCACCCCTCCACTTT
>NA|NA|TRBV3-1/TRBV3-2|TRBJ2-1
CASSQGFRGWNEQFF
TGTGCCAGCAGCCAAGGGTTTAGGGGCTGGAATGAGCAGTTCTTC
>once|NA|TRBV5-1|TRBJ1-2
CASSLSMDGYTF
TGCGCCAGCAGCTTGTCTATGGATGGCTACACCTTC
>NA|NA|TRBV7-9|TRBJ2-7
CASAIRGMSYEQYF
TGTGCCAGCGCCATTCGGGGAATGTCCTACGAGCAGTACTTC
>NA|TRBD1|TRBV6-5|TRBJ1-2
CASTPVTGGVGYTF
TGTGCCAGCACCCCGGTAACAGGGGGAGTTGGCTACACCTTC
>once|NA|TRBV27|TRBJ2-7
CASSLSSYSYEQYF
TGTGCCAGCAGTTTATCCTCTTACAGTTACGAGCAGTACTTC
>NA|NA|TRBV30|TRBJ2-7
CAWSVGASYEQYF
TGTGCCTGGAGTGTGGGGGCCTCCTACGAGCAGTACTTC
>NA|TRBD1|TRBV11-3|TRBJ1-1
CASSLGGQSNTEAFF
TGTGCCAGCAGCTTAGGGGGACAGTCGAACACTGAAGCTTTCTTT
>NA|NA|TRBV15|TRBJ1-6
CATSRGDAGYVSPLHF
TGTGCCACCAGCAGAGGTGACGCAGGGTACGTTTCACCCCTCCACTTT
>NA|TRBD1|TRBV18|TRBJ1-2
CASSPNDRVWYGYTF
TGTGCCAGCTCACCAAACGACAGGGTCTGGTATGGCTACACCTTC
>NA|TRBD1|TRBV28|TRBJ1-5
CASSLTPGQGSTQHF
TGTGCCAGCAGTTTAACTCCGGGACAGGGGTCGACCCAGCATTTT
>NA|NA|TRBV18|TRBJ2-1
CASSVTGLARNNEQFF
TGTGCCAGCTCGGTTACAGGGTTGGCGAGGAACAATGAGCAGTTCTTC
>NA|NA|TRBV28|TRBJ1-5
CASGGAGRSNQPQHF
TGTGCCAGCGGGGGGGCAGGGAGAAGCAATCAGCCCCAGCATTTT
>NA|NA|TRBV19|TRBJ2-7
CASSIGGYQRYEQYF
TGTGCCAGTAGTATAGGAGGGTATCAACGCTACGAGCAGTACTTC
>once|TRBD1|TRBV7-9|TRBJ1-1
CASSSRDRDAEAFF
TGTGCCAGCAGCTCCCGGGACAGGGATGCTGAAGCTTTCTTT
>NA|NA|TRBV15|TRBJ2-1
CATSRATYNEQFF
TGTGCCACCAGCAGAGCTACCTACAATGAGCAGTTCTTC
>NA|NA|TRBV6-5|TRBJ1-1
CASPQRRGLNTEAFF
TGTGCCAGCCCGCAAAGGAGGGGATTGAACACTGAAGCTTTCTTT
>NA|TRBD1|TRBV12-5|TRBJ2-4
CASGLPWDREKGAKNIQYF
TGTGCTAGTGGTTTGCCCTGGGACAGGGAAAAAGGGGCCAAAAACATTCAGTACTTC
>NA|NA|TRBV7-9|TRBJ1-1
CASSLVRQGRGTEAFF
TGTGCCAGCAGCTTAGTGCGTCAAGGACGAGGGACTGAAGCTTTCTTT
>NA|NA|TRBV5-4|TRBJ2-5
CASRSVVAEETQYF
TGTGCCAGCAGGTCAGTGGTAGCGGAAGAGACCCAGTACTTC
>NA|NA|TRBV3-1/TRBV3-2|TRBJ2-2
CASSQSYAGELFF
TGTGCCAGCAGCCAGAGTTACGCCGGGGAGCTGTTTTTT
>NA|NA|TRBV6-5|TRBJ1-1
CASSSQGWDTEAFF
TGTGCCAGCAGTTCCCAGGGTTGGGACACTGAAGCTTTCTTT
>NA|TRBD1|TRBV15|TRBJ1-4
CATKGQGAVKLFF
TGTGCCACCAAGGGACAGGGGGCTGTAAAACTGTTTTTT
>once|NA|TRBV25-1|TRBJ2-7
CASSEGASYEQYF
TGTGCCAGCAGTGAGGGGGCAAGTTACGAGCAGTACTTC
>NA|NA|TRBV5-6|TRBJ2-5
CASSLVGTLETQYF
TGTGCCAGCAGCCTGGTAGGGACTCTAGAGACCCAGTACTTC
>once|TRBD1|TRBV19|TRBJ1-2
CASNEGQGYNGYTF
TGTGCCAGTAATGAAGGACAGGGATATAATGGCTACACCTTC
>NA|TRBD1|TRBV2|TRBJ1-3
CASSGRGTGLSTIYF
TGTGCCAGCAGTGGACGGGGGACAGGGCTTTCCACCATATATTTT
>once|NA|TRBV3-1/TRBV3-2|TRBJ2-7
CASSQEGGSIYEQYF
TGTGCCAGCAGCCAAGAAGGCGGCAGCATCTACGAGCAGTACTTC
>NA|TRBD2|TRBV3-1/TRBV3-2|TRBJ2-7
CASNHRGEGDEQYF
TGTGCCAGCAACCACCGGGGGGAAGGAGACGAGCAGTACTTC
>NA|TRBD1|TRBV7-2|TRBJ2-7
CASSWTGTYEQYF
TGTGCCAGCAGCTGGACAGGAACCTACGAGCAGTACTTC
>once|TRBD2|TRBV19|TRBJ2-3
CASTGLAGGTDTQYF
TGTGCCAGTACCGGGCTAGCGGGGGGCACAGATACGCAGTATTTT
>NA|NA|TRBV4-1|TRBJ2-5
CASSQEKRDQETQYF
TGCGCCAGCAGCCAAGAAAAGCGGGACCAAGAGACCCAGTACTTC
>NA|NA|TRBV7-9|TRBJ1-3
CASSRLPRGTGNTIYF
TGTGCCAGCAGCCGCCTACCGAGGGGGACTGGAAACACCATATATTTT
>NA|NA|TRBV12-3/TRBV12-4|TRBJ1-2
CASSPGSDYGYTF
TGTGCCAGCAGTCCAGGGTCCGACTATGGCTACACCTTC
>NA|NA|TRBV5-1|TRBJ1-1
CASSPGASLGTEAFF
TGCGCCAGCAGCCCCGGTGCTAGTCTGGGCACTGAAGCTTTCTTT
>NA|TRBD1|TRBV7-8|TRBJ2-5
CASSLALIVRAGGEQETQYF
TGTGCCAGCAGCTTAGCGTTAATCGTCCGGGCAGGGGGAGAACAAGAGACCCAGTACTTC
>NA|TRBD1|TRBV6-5|TRBJ2-7
CASNLGQGVGEQYF
TGTGCCAGCAATCTTGGACAGGGGGTTGGTGAGCAGTACTTC
>NA|NA|TRBV6-1|TRBJ2-7
CASSERQGTEQYF
TGTGCCAGCAGTGAAAGGCAGGGGACGGAGCAGTACTTC
>NA|TRBD2|TRBV28|TRBJ2-7
CASSLGGLAGAYEQYF
TGTGCCAGCAGTCTGGGGGGACTAGCGGGGGCCTACGAGCAGTACTTC
>NA|NA|TRBV5-1|TRBJ2-7
CASSHSMIYYEQYF
TGCGCCAGCAGCCATAGTATGATATACTACGAGCAGTACTTC
>NA|NA|TRBV27|TRBJ1-2
CASSLSGAPRGYTF
TGTGCCAGCAGTCTGTCGGGTGCGCCTAGGGGCTACACCTTC
>NA|TRBD2|TRBV3-1/TRBV3-2|TRBJ2-7
CASSQGLADYEQYF
TGTGCCAGCAGCCAAGGCCTAGCGGATTACGAGCAGTACTTC
>NA|TRBD1|TRBV6-1|TRBJ1-1
CASSEFGTGGRGTEAFF
TGTGCCAGCAGTGAGTTTGGGACAGGGGGCCGGGGCACTGAAGCTTTCTTT
>NA|NA|TRBV6-5|TRBJ2-2
CASSTRWGENGELFF
TGTGCCAGCAGCACAAGATGGGGGGAGAACGGGGAGCTGTTTTTT
>NA|TRBD1|TRBV14|TRBJ1-2
CASSQSRTGVHGYTF
TGTGCCAGCAGCCAATCACGGACAGGGGTCCATGGCTACACCTTC
>few|TRBD2|TRBV5-1|TRBJ2-3
CASSLVPGGLDTQYF
TGCGCCAGCAGCTTGGTTCCGGGGGGGCTTGATACGCAGTATTTT
>NA|TRBD1|TRBV9|TRBJ1-2
CASSVRQGPTGYTF
TGTGCCAGCAGCGTCCGACAGGGACCTACTGGCTACACCTTC
>NA|NA|TRBV4-2|TRBJ2-7
CASSQEYGPPESYEQYF
TGTGCCAGCAGCCAAGAATATGGGCCCCCCGAATCCTACGAGCAGTACTTC
>NA|TRBD1|TRBV7-9|TRBJ2-5
CASSLRTGGKETQYF
TGTGCCAGCAGCCTACGGACAGGGGGCAAAGAGACCCAGTACTTC
>NA|TRBD1|TRBV6-6|TRBJ1-6
CASSYEQGLGNSPLHF
TGTGCCAGCAGTTACGAACAGGGGTTAGGCAATTCACCCCTCCACTTT
>NA|NA|TRBV5-5|TRBJ1-2
CASSWRWGERGYTF
TGTGCCAGCAGCTGGCGATGGGGAGAAAGAGGCTACACCTTC
>NA|NA|TRBV5-1|TRBJ2-3
CASTRGSTDTQYF
TGCGCCAGCACCCGCGGATCCACAGATACGCAGTATTTT